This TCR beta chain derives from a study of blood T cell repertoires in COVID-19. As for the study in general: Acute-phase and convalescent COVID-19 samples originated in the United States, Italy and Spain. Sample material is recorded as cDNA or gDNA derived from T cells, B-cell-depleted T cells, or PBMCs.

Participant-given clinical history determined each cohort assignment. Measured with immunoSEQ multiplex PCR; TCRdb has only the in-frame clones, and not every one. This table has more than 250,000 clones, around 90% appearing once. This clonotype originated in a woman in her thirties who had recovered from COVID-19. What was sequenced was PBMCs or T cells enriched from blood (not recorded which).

The CDR3 sequence is CASSLGDREGQPQHF. Here the CDR3 DNA reads TGTGCCAGTAGTCTAGGGGACAGGGAGGGTCAGCCCCAGCATTTT. The V and J genes are TRBV19 and TRBJ1-5, with TRBD1 matching 9 bases. Germline V gene lookup returns CDR1 LNHDA and CDR2 SQIVND (reference sequence). This CDR3 has 15 amino acids. After removal of 5 bases from V and 6 bases from J, the junction contained 8 bases not matched to a gene.